This record concerns one T cell receptor (beta chain) sequence. Some clones are missing from TCRdb's copy, which holds only in-frame ones; the method was immunoSEQ multiplex PCR. The repertoire holds over 150,000 clones, with approximately 85% as singletons. The source of the sample is a study of blood T cell repertoires in COVID-19. Study-wide context: In each case, the material was cDNA or gDNA derived from T cells, B-cell-depleted T cells, or PBMCs.

Germline V CDR1 and CDR2: SGDLS, YYNGEE. The CDR3 has 15 amino acids. J was trimmed by 3 bases and V by 4 bases; bases with no gene match: 6. The TCR comes from a man older than 75 with COVID-19, enrolled during active disease. This chain links TRBV9 with TRBJ2-2, with 7 bases lining up with TRBD2. Sequenced material: peripheral blood. The CDR3 sequence is CASSPSGAYTGELFF. The CDR3 DNA follows: TGTGCCAGCAGCCCCAGCGGGGCCTACACCGGGGAGCTGTTTTTT. Full variable domain (remainder filled in from reference TRBV9 and TRBJ2-2): DSGVTQTPKHLITATGQRVTLRCSPRSGDLSVYWYQQSLDQGLQFLIQYYNGEERAKGNILERFSAQQFPDLHSELNLSSLELGDSALYFCASSPSGAYTGELFFGEGSRLTVL.